Below are 18 T cell receptor beta chains sequenced from a single sample in a study of response to subunit inactivated influenza vaccine. Each CDR3 protein gets one entry after TCRdb re-called the RT-PCR reads with MiXCR. The data show some 160,000 distinct CDR3 sequences, with roughly 10% seen just once and 9.5% to 15% held by the top ten. The source was non-naive T cells sorted from PBMCs, collected about 6 weeks after vaccination. Receptor source: a man in his fifties who received an inactivated influenza vaccine.

The chain uses TRBV7-8 and TRBJ2-1, with 9 bases lining up with TRBD2. This CDR3 region has 15 residues. CDR1 is SGHVS, CDR2 FQNEAQ, per germline. V dropped 5 bases and J dropped 8; count of bases not matched to a gene: 10. In nucleotides, the CDR3 is TGTGCCAGCAGCCACTCCGCGGGAGGGAGCCATGAGCAGTTCTTC. This translates into CASSHSAGGSHEQFF.

At least ten counts were recorded for this clonotype. At one end, the junction sequence differs from germline, possibly due to a read error. The rearrangement links TRBV5-1 to TRBJ2-3; no clear D. The CDR3 has 12 amino acids. From germline, CDR1 is SGHRS and CDR2 YFSETQ. CDR3 DNA: TGTGCCAGCAGCCTCAGCACAGATACGCAGTATTTT. This sequence encodes CASSLSTDTQYF.

The chain combines TRBV20-1 with TRBJ1-5; no clear D. Germline V gives CDR1 DFQATT, CDR2 SNEGSKA (reference sequence). CDR3 size: 14 residues. Between the trimmed V and J ends, which lost 0 bases and 1 base, there was a span of 7 bases. The CDR3 coding sequence is TGCAGTGCTAGAGAAGGAGGGAGCAATCAGCCCCAGCATTTT. This codes for CSAREGGSNQPQHF.

The chain joins TRBV6-1 to TRBJ2-3, with a tentative D call TRBD2 (6 bases). The germline V gene has CDR1 MNHNS and CDR2 SASEGT. Trimming pared 6 bases from V and 4 bases from J, leaving 11 bases between. The CDR3 extends over 13 amino acids. The CDR3 DNA is TGTGCCAGCAGCATGGGACTCCCAGATACGCAGTATTTT. Translated, it gives CASSMGLPDTQYF.

This clonotype was recorded a few times. The rearrangement joins TRBV11-3 to TRBJ2-3; 10 bases line up with TRBD2. Trimming cost V 5 bases and J 8 bases; bases outside gene matches: 13. The CDR3 is 16 residues long. The V gene's germline CDR1 is SGHNT and CDR2 YENEEA. The CDR3 is CASSPQVGASGGTQYF. As DNA, the CDR3 is TGTGCCAGCAGCCCCCAAGTAGGGGCTAGCGGGGGTACGCAGTATTTT.

This clonotype came up many times. The chain has TRBV10-3 and TRBJ2-1, with 8 bases lining up with TRBD2. CDR1 ENHRY and CDR2 SYGVKD come from the germline V gene. Germline trimming cut 3 bases from V and 6 bases from J; bases unmatched to any gene: 13. CDR3 length: 17 amino acids. The CDR3 nucleotides are TGTGCCATCAGTGAAAGCCTGGGACTAGGGGGGAGCAATGAGCAGTTCTTC. The encoded protein is CAISESLGLGGSNEQFF.

The chain has TRBV7-9 and TRBJ2-5, with 8 positions matching TRBD1. Germline-derived CDR1 and CDR2 are SEHNR and FQNEAQ (reference sequence). This CDR3 is 15 amino acids long. Unmatched junction bases numbered 4, after V lost 2 bases and J lost 2 bases. This chain's CDR3 is CASSLSGQGQETQYF. The CDR3 DNA reads as TGTGCCAGCAGCTTATCCGGACAGGGTCAAGAGACCCAGTACTTC.

This clonotype was counted ten times or more. The chain has TRBV20-1 and TRBJ1-3; tentatively, D is TRBD1 (5 bases). Deletions cut 3 bases from V and 4 bases from J, with 13 bases between. CDR3 length: 14 amino acids. CDR1 is DFQATT and CDR2 is SNEGSKA in the germline V gene (reference sequence). The CDR3 region is CSASVGARGNTIYF. CDR3 DNA sequence: TGCAGTGCTAGTGTTGGGGCCAGAGGAAACACCATATATTTT.

This CDR3 reads CASSLLGAYNEQFF. The CDR3 region has the DNA TGTGCCAGCAGCTTACTGGGGGCCTACAATGAGCAGTTCTTC. V and J are TRBV7-2 and TRBJ2-1, with D possibly called TRBD1 or TRBD2 (5 bases each). V was pared by 2 bases and J by 2 bases, with 7 bases between. CDR1 is SGHTA, CDR2 FQGNSA, per germline. CDR3 size: 14 residues. The variable domain in full, with the rest retrieved from reference TRBV7-2 and TRBJ2-1, is GAGVSQSPSNKVTEKGKDVELRCDPISGHTALYWYRQSLGQGLEFLIYFQGNSAPDKSGLPSDRFSAERTGGSVSTLTIQRTQQEDSAVYLCASSLLGAYNEQFFGPGTRLTVL.

This CDR3 reads CASSQTSARELFF. CDR3 sequence (DNA): TGTGCCAGCAGCCAGACGTCCGCCCGGGAGCTGTTTTTT. The chain uses TRBV4-2 and TRBJ1-4; D call uncertain. Matching the DNA end better, TRBJ2-2 makes the J call doubtful. The CDR3 is 13 residues long. In germline, CDR1 is LGHNA, CDR2 YNFKEQ.

The genes are TRBV7-8 and TRBJ1-1, with a possible D match to TRBD1 (5 bases). The germline V and J ends were trimmed by 1 base and 4 bases, with 10 bases remaining between them. The germline CDR1 and CDR2 sequences are SGHVS and FQNEAQ. The CDR3 is 14 amino acids. CDR3: CASSLVWGSTEAFF. The CDR3 bases are TGTGCCAGCAGCTTAGTCTGGGGGAGCACTGAAGCTTTCTTT.

V and J are TRBV2 and TRBJ2-1; TRBD2 might be the D (6 bases). V was clipped by 6 bases and J by 4 bases, with 13 bases between them. Germline CDR1 SNHLY, CDR2 FYNNEI. The CDR3 covers 14 residues. CDR3 sequence: CASRELRGYNEQFF. For the CDR3, the DNA is TGTGCCAGCAGGGAGTTACGGGGGTACAATGAGCAGTTCTTC.

This clonotype appeared a few times. This chain uses TRBV7-2 with TRBJ1-6, with 7 bases fitting TRBD1. Looked up from germline, CDR1 is SGHTA and CDR2 is FQGNSA. The V and J ends lost 5 bases and 9 bases, in that order; junction bases with no gene match: 16. The CDR3 contains 17 residues. CDR3 sequence (DNA): TGTGCCAGCAGCCGTGGACAGGCCGGATGGGAAGTTTCACCCCTCCACTTT. This translates into CASSRGQAGWEVSPLHF.

This clonotype is termed medium-sized (0.01 to 0.1%). The V and J genes are TRBV12-3 or TRBV12-4 and TRBJ1-2; 8 bases fit TRBD1. There are 15 residues in the CDR3. The trim removed 4 bases at V and 0 bases at J, leaving 4 bases unmatched. The CDR3 reads CASSSRGQANYGYTF. In DNA, the CDR3 is TGTGCCAGCAGTTCCCGGGGACAGGCTAACTATGGCTACACCTTC.

The chain couples TRBV2 to TRBJ2-1; 13 bases fit TRBD2. Germline V gene lookup returns CDR1 SNHLY and CDR2 FYNNEI. CDR3 size: 15 residues. V shed 4 bases, J shed 9 bases, and the junction held 6 bases outside the gene matches. The CDR3 is CASSGTSGRDGEQFF. The CDR3 nucleotides read TGTGCCAGCAGTGGCACTAGCGGGAGGGATGGTGAGCAGTTCTTC.

V gene TRBV6-1 combines with J gene TRBJ1-5; D may be TRBD1 (5 bases). This CDR3 spans 15 amino acids. V lost 1 base, J lost 5 bases, and 12 bases lay in between. In germline, CDR1 is MNHNS, CDR2 SASEGT. The CDR3 spells CASSEEWDGYQPQHF. CDR3 DNA sequence: TGTGCCAGCAGTGAAGAATGGGACGGCTATCAGCCCCAGCATTTT.

There are many counts of this clonotype. The genes are TRBV5-1 and TRBJ2-5; 7 nucleotides align to TRBD1. Germline-derived CDR1 and CDR2 are SGHRS and YFSETQ. J lost 0 bases, V lost 5 bases, and 10 bases had no gene match. The CDR3 length is 16 residues. Written as DNA, the CDR3 is TGCGCCAGCAGATCCCGAGGGGGCAGAAACCAAGAGACCCAGTACTTC. Its protein is CASRSRGGRNQETQYF.

This clonotype was seen many times. The chain employs TRBV12-3 or TRBV12-4 and TRBJ1-5, with D unclear. The CDR3 covers 13 residues. The V end was cut by 6 bases, the J end by 6 bases, with 12 bases between. The CDR3 sequence: CASRSVASQPQHF. CDR3 nucleotides: TGTGCCAGCAGGTCGGTAGCCTCTCAGCCCCAGCATTTT.